This T cell receptor beta chain appears in the sequencing data of a study of cytomegalovirus exposure and HLA in healthy donors listed by TCRdb under 2017. At the level of the whole study: An earlier analysis of a few hundred of the donors reported 276 Gb of sequence data and 117 million unique TCR beta sequences obtained from about 170 million T cells. To study patterns of TCR occurrence, a later analysis re-analyzed previously published TCR beta repertoires from 600 to 750 donors and added high-resolution HLA genotyping. Roughly 300 gigabases of sequencing data and tens of millions of unique TCR sequences were included in an early release covering several hundred HLA-typed donors. Genome-wide SNP genotypes for about 65% of the roughly 670 donors were used in a later genetic analysis, which treated that subset as a discovery cohort. On average, roughly 240,000 unique TCR beta nucleotide sequences were sequenced per donor among 300 to 500 genotyped donors of the cohort, with about 19% of those sequences being non-productive. All discovery cohort repertoires had been generated on a single sequencing platform. Both class I and class II loci were covered by HLA typing, at four-digit resolution. The study aimed to test whether signatures of past pathogen exposure could be identified by cataloging public T cell receptors. The study used immunosequencing to profile the T cell repertoires of approximately 630 subjects and linked those repertoires to cytomegalovirus serostatus. Donor age, sex, ethnicity and CMV serostatus were collected together with the repertoire data. Typing coverage differed by locus: A, B, C, DRB1 and DQB1 were typed in roughly 620-630 donors, DQA1 in 522, DPA1 in some 570, and DPB1 in roughly 450. In addition to the first cohort of several hundred subjects, a separate validation cohort of around 110 different subjects was used. Of the 300 to 400 genotyped donors, roughly 85% fell in the genetic ancestry cluster associated with self-reported Caucasian donors. Four to six DR-DQ haplotypes were handled as single units for association and clustering, since linkage in the cohort was strong. High-throughput TCR immunosequencing, statistical association of individual TCRs with disease status, and machine learning were combined to predict cytomegalovirus infection status. In the later analysis, no new phenotypic data were used to find candidate immune exposures; instead, reliance was placed on TCR beta sequences and their occurrence across donors. An earlier analysis of some 500 of the donors applied high-throughput TCR beta sequencing to assess whether each TCR beta V gene segment acted as functional or pseudogenic. Here is what the overall study found, with its caveats: The authors suggested that the approach could potentially be generalized to other disease states and immunological phenotypes. In a later analysis, several top co-occurrence clusters were reported to appear linked to parvovirus B19, influenza, CMV and Epstein-Barr virus. In an earlier analysis of around 600 of the donors, most TCR beta V segments were observed in productive rearrangements about 90% or about 30% of the time, broadly matching IMGT annotations. Linkage disequilibrium might explain the correlated functional status among segregating V segments, but an unknown experimental factor could not be ruled out. A later genetic analysis reported fewer N-insertions in productive TCRs among donors in an Asian-associated ancestry cluster than the approximately 670-donor mean. Most TCR sequences were seen in very few donors, while some public TCRs were found in many individuals. A further reported finding was that TCR beta sequences accurately predicted the HLA-A and HLA-B alleles for most subjects in the first cohort. A later genetic analysis associated a missense DCLRE1C variant with V-gene and J-gene trimming of TCR beta chains, and an independent cohort replicated the association. A cluster of highly shared sequence variants was judged likely to represent a technical artifact of the sequencing pipeline. Only TCR beta chains were sequenced in this cohort, and the absence of alpha or paired-chain data limited detectable features. Because HLA typing was unavailable for some donors at each locus, only the typed subset was used in association tests. The earlier analysis of 587 of the donors excluded approximately 15 rarely observed V segments, including chromosome 9 orphons, because counts were too low. A few of the identified cytomegalovirus-associated TCR beta chains were confirmed in vitro to be specific for cytomegalovirus antigens. The study listed 150 to 200 TCR beta chains as associated with cytomegalovirus. According to a later analysis, TCR association rates differed among HLA loci, with DRB1 alleles showing the most associated TCRs and HLA-C alleles showing the fewest. Cytomegalovirus status was reported to be diagnosed by the classifier with high specificity and sensitivity in both the original and validation cohorts. In a later analysis, HLA-associated TCR beta chains were found to be more clonally expanded and to have lower generation probabilities than equally common non-associated chains. A later analysis found that most CMV-associated TCR beta chains appeared HLA-restricted, with HLA associations seemingly driven largely by CMV exposure. Assigning TCR associations to individual alleles was difficult when HLA alleles, especially DR and DQ, strongly co-occurred. The presence/absence analyses assumed that sequencing depth was roughly uniform across donors, and that assumption may not be true. In a later analysis, 15,000 to 20,000 TCR beta sequences were associated with specific HLA alleles at a false discovery rate of 0.05. CMV serostatus was the only immune exposure information available for the cohort. Because the 87-base-pair reads could not distinguish some IMGT-functional V segments, including TRBV6-2 and TRBV6-3, those segments were excluded.

The cohort comprised approximately 700 healthy bone marrow donors. At the time of sampling, all cohort members were nominally healthy, though unrecorded immune exposures were likely present. The donor was CMV seropositive and was included in the group of some 290 seropositive cohort members. A peripheral blood sample was provided by each donor, and peripheral blood mononuclear cells were used for TCR beta sequencing. The Qiagen DNeasy Blood Extraction Kit was used to extract genomic DNA from the blood cell samples. The library was obtained by the immunoSEQ multiplex PCR assay. For the multiplex PCR, a mixture combining 60 forward primers for TCR Vbeta segments and 13 reverse primers for TCR Jbeta segments was used. A multiplex PCR assay on genomic DNA amplified the CDR3 region of rearranged TCR beta genes. Amplified TCR beta libraries were sequenced as 87-base-pair reads on the Illumina HiSeq System. The authors' analysis ran thus. In a later analysis, 80 million or so unique TCR beta chains were counted across the approximately 640 repertoires, and roughly 10 million of these chains were shared by at least two donors. A nearest-neighbor algorithm error-corrected the raw reads and collapsed the reads into unique sequences, merging closely related sequences to remove PCR and sequencing errors. To assign V, D and J gene segments, CDR3 sequences were aligned to IMGT reference sequences. For a sequence to be retained, a match of at least six nucleotides to both a V gene segment and a J gene segment was required. Rearrangements were called productive when the CDR3 lacked stop codons and stayed in frame with V and J; all others were non-productive. Following IMGT convention, CDR3 was defined as the stretch from the second conserved V-encoded cysteine up to the conserved J-encoded phenylalanine. Sequences without an unambiguous match to a single V gene segment were excluded from the earlier analysis of a few hundred of the donors. In an earlier analysis of some 590 of the donors, a V segment was called functional when productive rearrangements were above 56.7%, and segregating when the standard deviation between donors exceeded 5%. A statistical classification framework was built for diagnosing cytomegalovirus status from the catalog of TCR beta chain sequences. In a later analysis, V and J genes were assigned by comparing TCR nucleotide sequences against IMGT/GENE-DB human TR gene sequences. Using the TCRdist pipeline, a later analysis assigned CDR3 sequences along with most-parsimonious VDJ recombination scenarios. A later analysis defined each TCR beta chain by its CDR3 amino acid sequence plus V-gene family, and excluded reads lacking a unique V-gene family. In a later analysis, around 650 highly shared, low-generation-probability nucleotide sequences were removed to address suspected cross-contamination and a sequencing artifact. In a later analysis, a clonal expansion index was calculated for each public chain from normalized within-repertoire ranks of inferred template counts. A later analysis computed generation probabilities with a VDJ recombination model fitted to out-of-frame rearrangements, and checked the results against IGoR. In a later analysis, TCR-TCR, TCR-HLA and TCR-CMV co-occurrence was scored with hypergeometric tests, and a repertoire-size bias correction was applied to TCR pairs. To estimate false discovery rates, a later analysis permuted the HLA or CMV assignments 20 times. A later analysis grouped co-occurring TCRs with DBSCAN, adding TCRdist sequence similarity when clustering within HLA-allele-positive subsets. Repertoires with fewer than 30,000 or more than 120,000 public chains, plus five repertoires with anomalous nucleotide sharing, were excluded from co-occurrence clustering. Here the immuneACCESS table is served through TCRdb, limited to in-frame sequences with V and J called. Missing clones are a known gap in these copies; in checked studies unresolved V genes cover under half, and the rest lacks a known reason. V, J and clone size are taken as reported in that table, and D and trimming were inferred from the DNA itself. The sample profile shows about 130,000 clones; roughly 80% of them were found once. Of the sample, roughly 8% falls within the top ten clones.

With respect to this clone: What antigen it recognizes has not been identified. Per-base quality was not reported, and no clone a single base away is much larger than it.

Via the germline V gene (reference sequence), CDR1 is GTSNPN and CDR2 SVGIG. A distance of 18 bases separates the germline ends of V and J, which lose 3 bases and 9 bases respectively. The CDR3 numbers 14 residues from cysteine through phenylalanine. The entry retains the CDR3 DNA only, 42 bases that are in frame from base 1. Sequences were obtained from PBMCs. The chain uses TRBV30 and TRBJ1-5; the D gene lacks a confident call. The receptor was derived from a woman aged 50 to 65 in good health and CMV-seropositive. The CDR3 reads as follows: CAWRGSGLDGPQHF. The nucleotide sequence is TGTGCCTGGAGGGGATCGGGGTTAGACGGGCCCCAGCATTTT. The variable domain in full, with residues beyond the CDR3 obtained from the reference TRBV30 and TRBJ1-5 genes, is SQTIHQWPATLVQPVGSPLSLECTVEGTSNPNLYWYRQAAGRGLQLLFYSVGIGQISSEVPQNLSASRPQDRQFILSSKKLLLSDSGFYLCAWRGSGLDGPQHFGDGTRLSIL.